These 5 T cell receptor beta chains share one sample of origin, sequenced in a study of T cell responses to AZD1222 COVID-19 vaccine. Profiling relied on immunoSEQ multiplex PCR, and the TCRdb table lists in-frame clones only, not all of them. The top ten clones hold about 9.9% of a sample with 150,000 to 200,000 clones, around nine tenths of them seen once. Sequencing used peripheral blood, obtained 28 days after the second AZD1222 dose. These receptors were obtained from an adult who received the AZD1222 COVID-19 vaccine.

This chain joins TRBV19 and TRBJ2-3; 11 bases match TRBD2. Germline assignment: CDR1 LNHDA and CDR2 SQIVND (reference sequence). CDR3 size: 16 residues. V was clipped by 4 bases and J by 6 bases; unmatched bases: 9. The CDR3 DNA follows: TGTGCCAGTAGTAGGAGTCTAGCGGGGGGCATGGATACGCAGTATTTT. Translated, it gives CASSRSLAGGMDTQYF.

Comments on this clone: The same CDR3 also results from other DNA sequences found in this sample. CDR3 region: CASSYTGGAYGYTF. The CDR3 DNA sequence: TGTGCCAGCAGTTACACAGGGGGGGCCTATGGCTACACCTTC. J is TRBJ1-2 and V is TRBV6-5, with 8 bases that match TRBD1. V was pared by 2 bases and J by 4 bases, with 3 bases of the junction left unmatched. CDR1 and CDR2 from the germline V gene are MNHEY and SVGAGI. The CDR3 length is 14 residues.

The rearrangement links TRBV12-3 or TRBV12-4 to TRBJ2-3; TRBD1 or TRBD2 may be the D gene (6 bases each). The CDR3 consists of 12 residues. Trimming removed 4 bases from V and 6 bases from J, with 8 bases in between. CDR3 nucleotide sequence: TGTGCCAGCAGTTGGGGGGCGGATACGCAGTATTTT. Protein: CASSWGADTQYF.

V and J are TRBV3-1 (or the pseudogene TRBV3-2) and TRBJ1-2, with D hard to call. This CDR3 comprises 13 residues. CDR1 is LGHDT, CDR2 YNNKEL, per germline (reference sequence). V was shortened by 1 base and J by 6 bases, with 9 bases between the two germline ends. CDR3 residues: CASSQVGRDGYTF. In nucleotides, the CDR3 is TGTGCCAGCAGCCAAGTGGGCCGGGATGGCTACACCTTC.

V usage is TRBV5-6 and J usage is TRBJ1-1; D is unresolved. The CDR3 has 13 residues. The V gene lost 0 bases and the J gene lost 4 bases, with 7 bases spanning the gap. Per the germline V gene, CDR1 is SGHDT and CDR2 is YYEEEE. This CDR3 is CASSLVQTTEAFF. In nucleotides, the CDR3 is TGTGCCAGCAGCTTGGTGCAGACCACTGAAGCTTTCTTT.